This is a list of T cell receptor beta chains from one sample in a study of siplizumab effects on memory and regulatory T cells. Assay: immunoSEQ multiplex PCR; the TCRdb copy retains only in-frame clones and omits some. Found here are around 100,000 clones, around 90% of them singletons; the top ten hold 12%. The source material was non-Treg CD4+ T cells sorted from blood. These receptors originate from a human donor in good health. Each CDR3 is given with its conserved first and last residue. The D gene is left open where the match is weak. For some rows the clone size is stated as once, few or many, or as a class when expanded; others skip it.

abundance	v_gene	j_gene	d_gene	CDR3nt	CDR3aa
.	TRBV30	TRBJ2-3	TRBD1	TGTGCCTGGAGCCCTGGACAGGGGGTGTTCGATACGCAGTATTTT	CAWSPGQGVFDTQYF
.	TRBV18	TRBJ2-7	.	TGTGCCAGCTCACCACGTCCGGAAGCATACGAGCAGTACTTC	CASSPRPEAYEQYF
.	TRBV6-4	TRBJ1-1	TRBD1	TGTGCCAGCAGTGAGGGACAGGAGATGAACACTGAAGCTTTCTTT	CASSEGQEMNTEAFF
.	TRBV15	TRBJ2-5	.	TGTGCCACCAGCAGAGATTTAGGAGAGACCCAGTACTTC	CATSRDLGETQYF
.	TRBV27	TRBJ2-1	TRBD2	TGTGCCAGCAGTTTATTCCTAGCGGCCGAGCAGTTCTTC	CASSLFLAAEQFF
.	TRBV6-1	TRBJ2-5	.	TGTGCCAGCAGACGGTCGGGTTCACAAGAGACCCAGTACTTC	CASRRSGSQETQYF
once	TRBV7-3	TRBJ2-1	.	TGTGCCAGCAGCTCGCAGGGTATCTCCTACAATGAGCAGTTCTTC	CASSSQGISYNEQFF
.	TRBV4-2	TRBJ2-3	TRBD2	TGTGCCAGCAGCCAGCAACGACTAGCGGGCACAGATACGCAGTATTTT	CASSQQRLAGTDTQYF
.	TRBV28	TRBJ1-5	TRBD1	TGTGCCAGCAGTTTATCCTCTGCCGTTAGGACAGGGGGCAATAATCAGCCCCAGCATTTT	CASSLSSAVRTGGNNQPQHF
.	TRBV6-4	TRBJ1-5	.	TGTGCCAGCAGTGAGGGGCAGGGTGGTCAGCCCCAGCATTTT	CASSEGQGGQPQHF
few	TRBV30	TRBJ2-2	.	TGTGCCTGGAGCATTAGCACCGGGGAGCTGTTTTTT	CAWSISTGELFF
.	TRBV19	TRBJ1-5	.	TGTGCCAGTAATAGCATACTCGGAAATAGCAATCAGCCCCAGCATTTT	CASNSILGNSNQPQHF
.	TRBV6-6	TRBJ1-2	TRBD1	TGTGCCAGCAGCCGTACAGGGGGCGTTACAGATGGCTACACCTTC	CASSRTGGVTDGYTF
.	TRBV5-1	TRBJ1-3	TRBD1	TGCGCCAGCAGCTCGCTATCAGGGGGCCTCACTGGAAACACCATATATTTT	CASSSLSGGLTGNTIYF
.	TRBV5-1	TRBJ2-7	.	TGCGCCAGCAGCTTTGACTATCCTTCCTACGAGCAGTACTTC	CASSFDYPSYEQYF
few	TRBV6-4	TRBJ1-1	TRBD1	TGTGCCAGCAGAGGGACAGATATGAACACTGAAGCTTTCTTT	CASRGTDMNTEAFF
.	TRBV6-6	TRBJ1-1	.	TGTGCCAGCAGTTACCGCGGGACCGAGAACACTGAAGCTTTCTTT	CASSYRGTENTEAFF
.	TRBV2	TRBJ2-3	TRBD1	TGTGCCAGCAGGAAAAGACAGGGCTCCGATACGCAGTATTTT	CASRKRQGSDTQYF
.	TRBV28	TRBJ1-1	.	TGTGCCAGCAGTTTCACAGGGATGAACACTGAAGCTTTCTTT	CASSFTGMNTEAFF
.	TRBV30	TRBJ1-6	.	TGTGCCTGGAAGGGCCGATATAATTCACCCCTCCACTTT	CAWKGRYNSPLHF
.	TRBV29-1	TRBJ2-7	.	TGCAGCGTGAACCTAGGTGCAGGACGTAAAGCCTACGAGCAGTACTTC	CSVNLGAGRKAYEQYF
.	TRBV5-1	TRBJ2-5	TRBD1	TGCGCCAGCAGCTCCGGGACAGGACAAGAGACCCAGTACTTC	CASSSGTGQETQYF